The 27 T cell receptor beta chains in this list originate from one sample, sequenced in a study of CD8+CD57+ T cells in acquired aplastic anemia. TCR beta VDJ and CDR3 profiling used genomic DNA as template. A single record per CDR3 protein comes from TCRdb applying MiXCR to the reads. The data contain 310,000 or so distinct CDR3 sequences, 56% of them seen just once; the ten biggest clones take up around 1.2%. All patients picked for sequencing had shown, by flow cytometry, an expansion of CD8+CD57+ cells. Input material: sorted CD4+, CD8+, or CD8+CD57+ T cells (not recorded which) from PBMCs. These receptors all stem from a human donor with aplastic anemia.

The rearrangement links TRBV2 to TRBJ1-2; D not certain. The CDR3 extends over 12 amino acids. Trimming removed 8 bases from V and 4 bases from J, with 11 bases in between. Germline V gene lookup returns CDR1 SNHLY and CDR2 FYNNEI. The CDR3 region is CASAPGTYGYTF. CDR3 bases: TGTGCCAGCGCTCCCGGCACCTATGGCTACACCTTC. Looking up the rest from reference TRBV2 and TRBJ1-2 gives the full variable domain: EPEVTQTPSHQVTQMGQEVILRCVPISNHLYFYWYRQILGQKVEFLVSFYNNEISEKSEIFDDQFSVERPDGSNFTLKIRSTKLEDSAMYFCASAPGTYGYTFGSGTRLTVV.

The chain uses TRBV12-3 or TRBV12-4 and TRBJ2-6; no reliable D call. Deletions cut 3 bases from V and 0 bases from J, with 9 bases between. The CDR3 has 16 residues. As DNA, the CDR3 is TGTGCCAGCAGTTTGGCTATCCCCTCTGGGGCCAACGTCCTGACTTTC. Translation gives CASSLAIPSGANVLTF.

The V call is TRBV12-3 or TRBV12-4, the J call TRBJ1-2, with 9 bases identical to TRBD1. The CDR3 sequence is 15 residues long. Trimming removed 4 bases from V and 8 bases from J; junction bases left unmatched: 11. CDR3 sequence (DNA): TGTGCCAGCAGTTACTTTAGCGGGACAGGGAACGGCTACACCTTC. It translates to CASSYFSGTGNGYTF.

This clonotype was recorded once. The chain employs TRBV14 and TRBJ2-7; D gene ambiguous. V lost 3 bases to trimming and J lost 4 bases, with 7 bases between them. The germline V gene has CDR1 SGHDN and CDR2 FVKESK. This CDR3 is built from 12 residues. The CDR3 sequence: CASSHLYYEQYF. CDR3 sequence (DNA): TGTGCCAGCAGCCATCTTTATTACGAGCAGTACTTC.

V gene TRBV29-1 combines with J gene TRBJ2-5, with 7 positions matching TRBD2. Losses at the gene ends were 1 base for V and 4 bases for J; bases not matched to a gene: 3. Germline-derived CDR1 and CDR2 are SQVTM and ANQGSEA. The CDR3 runs to 13 residues. The CDR3, as DNA: TGCAGCGTTGAAGCGGGAGGAGGAGAGACCCAGTACTTC. Amino acid sequence: CSVEAGGGETQYF.

The V and J genes are TRBV20-1 and TRBJ2-1; TRBD2 agrees at 9 bases. This CDR3 spans 13 amino acids. Germline V lookup: CDR1 DFQATT, CDR2 SNEGSKA (reference sequence). CDR3 nucleotide sequence: TGCAGCTCCGCGGGGGGGGGAGGGAATGAGCAGTTCTTC. Protein sequence: CSSAGGGGNEQFF.

The V gene is TRBV24-1, the J gene TRBJ2-5, with a possible D match to TRBD1 (5 bases). V lost 2 bases, J lost 2 bases, and 11 bases lay in between. Germline V gene sequence: CDR1 KGHDR, CDR2 SFDVKD. This CDR3 has 15 residues. The CDR3 DNA reads TGTGCCACCAGTGATTCTTCAGGGAAGCAAGAGACCCAGTACTTC. This sequence encodes CATSDSSGKQETQYF.

This clonotype was observed many times. The V call is TRBV6-1, the J call TRBJ2-5, with 8 bases matching TRBD2. Trimming removed 6 bases from V and 1 base from J; junction bases left unmatched: 4. This CDR3 is built from 14 residues. Germline V gene data show CDR1 as MNHNS and CDR2 as SASEGT. The CDR3 is CASSPGTSQETQYF. The CDR3 coding sequence is TGTGCCAGCAGCCCGGGGACTAGCCAAGAGACCCAGTACTTC.

This clonotype showed up just a few times. This chain connects TRBV10-3 to TRBJ2-2, with D hard to call. Per germline, CDR1 ENHRY and CDR2 SYGVKD. Trimming shortened V by 3 bases and J by 6 bases, and 8 bases separated the two germline ends. The CDR3 has 13 residues. As DNA, the CDR3 is TGTGCCATCAGTGACCCTCTGGCCGGGGAGCTGTTTTTT. Protein sequence: CAISDPLAGELFF.

This clonotype was seen repeatedly, ten times or more. This chain uses TRBV18 with TRBJ1-1; TRBD1 matches at 9 bases. Germline CDR1 reads KGHSH; CDR2 reads LQKENI. The V gene end was trimmed by 3 bases and the J gene end by 1 base; junction bases not matched to a gene: 6. The CDR3 has 16 amino acids. The CDR3 DNA is TGTGCCAGCTCACCTGGGACAGGGATATCGAACACTGAAGCTTTCTTT. Residues: CASSPGTGISNTEAFF.

This clonotype was observed once. This chain uses TRBV27 with TRBJ1-2; 7 nucleotides align to TRBD1. CDR3 length: 14 amino acids. Germline assignment: CDR1 MNHEY and CDR2 SMNVEV (reference sequence). V was pared by 7 bases and J by 1 base, with 6 bases of the junction left unmatched. The DNA of the CDR3 is TGTGCCAGCAACCCGGGACAGAGTAACTATGGCTACACCTTC. Its translation is CASNPGQSNYGYTF.

The rearrangement links TRBV7-3 to TRBJ2-1; D is perhaps TRBD1 or TRBD2 (5 bases each). CDR3 length equals 13 residues. V shed 6 bases and J shed 3 bases, with 9 bases lying between them. Germline assignment: CDR1 SGHTA and CDR2 FQGTGA. The CDR3 DNA reads as TGTGCCAGCAGTGGGGACCTCTACAATGAGCAGTTCTTC. It yields the protein CASSGDLYNEQFF.

This clonotype was observed a few times. V gene TRBV5-1 combines with J gene TRBJ2-7; TRBD2 agrees at 15 bases. The CDR3 spans 16 residues. With V trimmed by 4 bases and J by 5 bases, 7 bases remained unmatched. Germline assignment: CDR1 SGHRS and CDR2 YFSETQ. The CDR3 protein is CASSPRTSGGADEQYF. The CDR3 DNA reads TGCGCCAGCAGCCCAAGGACTAGCGGGGGGGCCGACGAGCAGTACTTC.

J is TRBJ1-1 and V is TRBV2; no clear D. Trimming took off 3 bases at V and 0 bases at J, with 14 bases between the two ends. The CDR3 contains 16 residues. CDR1 is SNHLY and CDR2 is FYNNEI in the germline V gene. CDR3 protein: CASSERRRVMNTEAFF. In DNA, the CDR3 is TGTGCCAGCAGTGAGAGGCGCAGAGTCATGAACACTGAAGCTTTCTTT.

This clonotype was seen ten or more times. The rearrangement joins TRBV20-1 to TRBJ2-3; 15 positions match TRBD2. V was pared by 1 base and J by 1 base, with 18 bases of the junction left unmatched. CDR1 and CDR2 (germline): DFQATT, SNEGSKA (reference sequence). CDR3 size: 22 residues. The CDR3 region is CSARVVAITGLAGGWGTDTQYF. For the CDR3, the DNA is TGCAGTGCTAGAGTGGTCGCCATTACCGGACTAGCGGGAGGGTGGGGCACAGATACGCAGTATTTT.

This chain connects TRBV7-8 to TRBJ2-1; 12 bases are shared with TRBD2. V trimming: 0 bases; J trimming: 6 bases; junction bases outside the gene matches: 0. The V gene's germline CDR1 is SGHVS and CDR2 FQNEAQ. This CDR3 has 15 residues. The CDR3 DNA reads TGTGCCAGCAGCTTAGCGACTAGCGGGAGCAATGAGCAGTTCTTC. As protein: CASSLATSGSNEQFF.

This clonotype was counted at least ten times. The J gene is TRBJ2-1, the V gene TRBV5-1; perhaps TRBD2 as D (5 bases). This CDR3 is 14 amino acids long. Germline V CDR1 and CDR2: SGHRS, YFSETQ. V was pared by 3 bases and J by 8 bases, with 15 bases between. CDR3 in DNA: TGCGCCAGCAGCTCCTGGACTGGAGGCGATGAGCAGTTCTTC. This translates into CASSSWTGGDEQFF.

Ten or more counts support this clonotype. The chain joins TRBV6-5 to TRBJ1-6, with unresolved D. V lost 2 bases, J lost 8 bases, and 10 bases lay in between. Germline V gene data show CDR1 as MNHEY and CDR2 as SVGAGI. The CDR3 runs to 14 residues. The DNA for the CDR3 is TGTGCCAGCAGTTACCGGCAGGAGTATTCACCCCTCCACTTT. Its translation: CASSYRQEYSPLHF.

This clonotype was detected ten times or more. This chain joins TRBV6-2 or TRBV6-3 and TRBJ1-1; tentative D call: TRBD1 (5 bases). Germline V gene lookup returns CDR1 MNHEY and CDR2 SVGEGT. This CDR3 has 13 amino acids. Trimming took 5 bases from V and 4 from J, leaving 11 bases between them. The chain's CDR3 is CASSQGEGTEAFF. The CDR3, as DNA: TGTGCCAGCAGTCAAGGGGAGGGCACTGAAGCTTTCTTT.

The chain joins TRBV9 to TRBJ2-5; 9 nucleotides align to TRBD1. The germline V gene has CDR1 SGDLS and CDR2 YYNGEE. This CDR3 comprises 15 residues. V dropped 5 bases and J dropped 4; count of bases not matched to a gene: 9. CDR3 sequence: CASSFQQGAGETQYF. The DNA for the CDR3 is TGTGCCAGCAGTTTCCAACAGGGGGCTGGAGAGACCCAGTACTTC.

This clonotype was seen only once. At one boundary the junction diverges from the germline segment, which might be a read error. This sequence joins TRBV7-2 and TRBJ1-1; D is perhaps TRBD1 (5 bases). Germline CDR1 and CDR2: SGHTA and FQGNSA. The CDR3 loop spans 13 amino acids. The CDR3 region is CAGSPRTIAEAFF. The CDR3 DNA reads as TGTGCCGGCAGCCCGAGGACAATCGCTGAAGCTTTCTTT.

This clonotype has a count of ten or more. The chain has TRBV7-9 and TRBJ2-1; 7 positions agree with TRBD2. After removal of 7 bases from V and 10 bases from J, the junction contained 4 bases not matched to a gene. CDR1 is SEHNR and CDR2 is FQNEAQ in the germline V gene (reference sequence). This CDR3 comprises 11 residues. As DNA, the CDR3 is TGTGCCAGCAACTTGGGAGGGGAGCAGTTCTTC. Translated, it gives CASNLGGEQFF.

This clonotype was detected only a few times. The rearrangement links TRBV20-1 to TRBJ2-3; D gene uncertain. V lost 2 bases and J 1 base, leaving 4 bases between the germline ends. CDR1 is DFQATT and CDR2 is SNEGSKA in the germline V gene (reference sequence). CDR3 size: 12 residues. The CDR3 region has the DNA TGCAGTGCTAGACAGGGCACAGATACGCAGTATTTT. Translation gives CSARQGTDTQYF.

This clonotype was observed at least ten times. The genes are TRBV5-1 and TRBJ2-6, with a tentative D call TRBD2 (6 bases). Germline CDR1 reads SGHRS; CDR2 reads YFSETQ. This CDR3 has 17 amino acids. V dropped 0 bases and J dropped 0 bases, with 10 bases sitting between them. The CDR3 nucleotides are TGCGCCAGCAGCTTGGCGGGACTGACCTCTGGGGCCAACGTCCTGACTTTC. This codes for CASSLAGLTSGANVLTF.

The rearrangement links TRBV25-1 to TRBJ2-1, with 10 nucleotides matching TRBD1. The V gene's germline CDR1 is MGHDK and CDR2 SYGVNS. V shed 3 bases and J 10 bases; nucleotides not matched to a gene: 9. This CDR3 has 15 amino acids. CDR3 in DNA: TGTGCCAGCAGTGACCGGGACAGGGGTTGGGAAGAGCAGTTCTTC. It encodes CASSDRDRGWEEQFF.

V gene TRBV9 combines with J gene TRBJ1-5; TRBD1 matches at 8 bases. The CDR3 loop spans 13 amino acids. J lost 0 bases, V lost 10 bases, and 3 bases had no gene match. In germline, CDR1 is SGDLS, CDR2 YYNGEE. The CDR3 loop reads CAGTGDSNQPQHF. CDR3 coding DNA: TGTGCCGGGACAGGTGATAGCAATCAGCCCCAGCATTTT. The full variable domain, rest sourced from reference TRBV9 and TRBJ1-5, is DSGVTQTPKHLITATGQRVTLRCSPRSGDLSVYWYQQSLDQGLQFLIQYYNGEERAKGNILERFSAQQFPDLHSELNLSSLELGDSALYFCAGTGDSNQPQHFGDGTRLSIL.

This clonotype was seen only a few times. The V gene is TRBV24-1, the J gene TRBJ2-5; D is ambiguous. Germline CDR1 and CDR2: KGHDR and SFDVKD. V lost 3 bases and J lost 2, with 9 bases in between. The CDR3 is 14 residues long. The CDR3 region is CATSDPASQETQYF. CDR3 bases: TGTGCCACCAGTGATCCGGCTTCTCAAGAGACCCAGTACTTC.